Here is one T cell receptor (beta chain) with its context. The antigen is not known. This CDR3 has 14 amino acids. Trimming removed 1 base from V and 1 base from J, with 7 bases in between. CDR1 and CDR2 (germline): LNHDA, SQIVND (reference sequence). The method was immunoSEQ multiplex PCR; TCRdb's version includes in-frame clones alone and lacks a portion of them. Among about 28,000 clones listed, roughly 83% were seen once. The sample comes from a study of graft-versus-host responses after intestinal transplantation. Study as a whole: Those transplanted obtained multivisceral, liver-intestinal, or isolated intestinal grafts. Every one of the recipients received anti-thymocyte globulin induction and afterwards took tacrolimus and steroids for approximately 3 years.

Study-wide results and caveats: Analysis identified GvH clones in recipient marrow, with some appearing first in ileum or blood. Early after transplant, HvG declines were associated with peak levels of circulating GvH clones.

The sequencing used unstimulated CD8+ T cells sorted from spleen or lymph node cells, collected before intestinal transplant. The TCR was taken from a human donor who received an intestinal transplant. The chain couples TRBV19 to TRBJ2-5; D gene uncertain. The CDR3 protein is CASSIVASQETQYF. The CDR3 nucleotides read TGTGCCAGTAGTATAGTCGCCAGCCAAGAGACCCAGTACTTC.